These T cell receptor beta chains were read from a single sample in a study of T cell changes during pregnancy in multiple sclerosis. Method: immunoSEQ multiplex PCR; TCRdb's copy keeps in-frame clones and lacks some. Of about 92,000 clones in the sample, roughly 91% were seen once. The sequencing here drew on peripheral blood, taken in the first trimester of pregnancy. These receptors all come from a female donor with multiple sclerosis, enrolled in a pregnancy study. Each CDR3 is given with its conserved first and last residue. D genes are given only for firm matches. Not every row has a clone size; where given, it reads once, few, many or a size class.

clone size	D gene	V gene	J gene	CDR3 length	CDR3 DNA	CDR3 protein
NA	NA	TRBV27	TRBJ1-1	11	TGTGCCAGCAGTAAAGGACAGGAAGCTTTCTTT	CASSKGQEAFF
once	NA	TRBV13	TRBJ1-6	15	TGTGCCAGCAGCTTACGCGGACAGAGTAATTCACCCCTCCACTTT	CASSLRGQSNSPLHF
NA	NA	TRBV4-1	TRBJ2-7	16	TGCGCCAGCAGCCAAGAACGGGGGGCCAGAGGTTACGAGCAGTACTTC	CASSQERGARGYEQYF
NA	NA	TRBV19	TRBJ1-1	13	TGTGCCAGTAGTATAGACGGGGACACTGAAGCTTTCTTT	CASSIDGDTEAFF
NA	NA	TRBV2	TRBJ2-7	14	TGTGCCAGCAGTGAACAGGGGCTAAACTACGAGCAGTACTTC	CASSEQGLNYEQYF
NA	NA	TRBV9	TRBJ2-2	16	TGTGCCAGCAGCTCTTCGACACGTCTTAACACCGGGGAGCTGTTTTTT	CASSSSTRLNTGELFF
few	NA	TRBV7-5	TRBJ1-6	14	TGTGCCAGAAGCTTAGACACCAATAATTCACCCCTCCACTTT	CARSLDTNNSPLHF
NA	TRBD2	TRBV5-3	TRBJ2-2	22	TGTGCCAGAAGCGGGGAGGCAGGGGACCGGACTAGCGGGGGGGCGGATGACGGGGAGCTGTTTTTT	CARSGEAGDRTSGGADDGELFF
NA	NA	TRBV20-1	TRBJ2-1	11	TGCAGTGCGGGGGCTACGAATGAGCAGTTCTTC	CSAGATNEQFF
NA	TRBD1	TRBV5-6	TRBJ1-5	16	TGTGCCAGCAGCACGGCCCGACAGGGGAGGCATCAGCCCCAGCATTTT	CASSTARQGRHQPQHF
once	NA	TRBV6-5	TRBJ1-2	15	TGTGCCAGCAGTTACTCGAGGGCAGCTAACTATGGCTACACCTTC	CASSYSRAANYGYTF
NA	NA	TRBV11-2	TRBJ2-7	14	TGTGCCAGCAGCTTAGGGCAGAATCCGGGGGAGCAGTACTTC	CASSLGQNPGEQYF
NA	NA	TRBV7-8	TRBJ1-1	15	TGTGCCAGCAGCTTAGCCCCTACTCTTAACACTGAAGCTTTCTTT	CASSLAPTLNTEAFF
NA	NA	TRBV4-1	TRBJ1-1	15	TGCGCCAGCAGCCAAGTTCCAGAACCGAACACTGAAGCTTTCTTT	CASSQVPEPNTEAFF
NA	TRBD2	TRBV2	TRBJ2-3	17	TGTGCCAGCAGTGTAGCCCTAGCGGGGTCAGAGGACTATACGCAGTATTTT	CASSVALAGSEDYTQYF
NA	TRBD2	TRBV15	TRBJ2-2	16	TGTGCCACCAGCCGGAGACTAGCGGGGGGGGAGCGGGAGCTGTTTTTT	CATSRRLAGGERELFF
NA	TRBD1	TRBV28	TRBJ1-5	18	TGTGCCAGCAGTTTCCCCGCAGGGCCAGGGGGTGGCAATCAGCCCCAGCATTTT	CASSFPAGPGGGNQPQHF
NA	TRBD2	TRBV5-1	TRBJ2-1	15	TGCGCCAGCAGCTTGGTTACTAGCGGGAACAATGAGCAGTTCTTC	CASSLVTSGNNEQFF
NA	NA	TRBV30	TRBJ1-1	13	TGTGCCGGCCGAGGGAGGGTCGACACTGAAGCTTTCTTT	CAGRGRVDTEAFF
NA	TRBD2	TRBV30	TRBJ2-5	13	TGTGCCTGGAGCGGGGGGGGCCAAGAGACCCAGTACTTC	CAWSGGGQETQYF
NA	TRBD2	TRBV7-2	TRBJ2-1	15	TGTGCCAGCAGCTCTACTAGCGGGGGAAACAATGAGCAGTTCTTC	CASSSTSGGNNEQFF
NA	TRBD1	TRBV27	TRBJ1-2	16	TGTGCCAGCAGTTTACGGGGACAGGTTACTAACTATGGCTACACCTTC	CASSLRGQVTNYGYTF
NA	NA	TRBV7-6	TRBJ2-6	16	TGTGCCAGCCGCCCCCGAAACATCTCTGGGGCCAACGTCCTGACTTTC	CASRPRNISGANVLTF
NA	TRBD2	TRBV7-6	TRBJ2-7	18	TGTGCCAGCAGCTCGTTGGGACTAGCGGGGGTAGGTTCCTACGAGCAGTACTTC	CASSSLGLAGVGSYEQYF
NA	TRBD2	TRBV6-1	TRBJ2-1	14	TGTGCCAGCAGTGTGGGCGGGAGTTACAATGAGCAGTTCTTC	CASSVGGSYNEQFF
NA	NA	TRBV30	TRBJ1-1	12	TGTGCCTGGAGGCCCGCCACCGGTCGGGCTTTCTTT	CAWRPATGRAFF
NA	TRBD2	TRBV6-5	TRBJ2-3	14	TGTGCCAGCAGTTACCGGGGGGGCCTCCATACGCAGTATTTT	CASSYRGGLHTQYF
NA	NA	TRBV18	TRBJ1-1	16	TGTGCCAGCTCACCGCCACAATGGACAGATAACACTGAAGCTTTCTTT	CASSPPQWTDNTEAFF
NA	NA	TRBV18	TRBJ1-5	14	TGTGCCAGCTCACCGGAAACAGGGCTCTTGGCCCAGCATTTT	CASSPETGLLAQHF
NA	NA	TRBV14	TRBJ2-2	13	TGTGCCAGCAGCCAAGTAATCCTCGGGGAGCTGTTTTTT	CASSQVILGELFF
NA	TRBD2	TRBV2	TRBJ2-3	20	TGTGCCAGCAGCACCGGACTAGCGGGGGGATCACCCCCTAGCACAGATACGCAGTATTTT	CASSTGLAGGSPPSTDTQYF
NA	NA	TRBV4-1	TRBJ2-7	16	TGCGCCAGCAGCCAAGTCCAGGCAGGGGCGACCTACGAGCAGTACTTC	CASSQVQAGATYEQYF
NA	NA	TRBV2	TRBJ2-7	12	TGTGCCAGCAACAACAGGGCCCACGAGCAGTACTTC	CASNNRAHEQYF
NA	TRBD2	TRBV4-2	TRBJ2-4	15	TGTGCCAGCAGCCAAGAAGGCGGGGGGGCCTACATTCAGTACTTC	CASSQEGGGAYIQYF
once	NA	TRBV19	TRBJ2-7	13	TGTGCCAGTAGTGCTGGACAAATCTACGAGCAGTACTTC	CASSAGQIYEQYF
NA	NA	TRBV9	TRBJ2-7	13	TGTGCCAGCAGCGGTCCGGGAAACTACGAGCAGTACTTC	CASSGPGNYEQYF
NA	NA	TRBV5-1	TRBJ2-7	15	TGCGCCAGCAGCTCGGGGCAGGGGTATACCTACGAGCAGTACTTC	CASSSGQGYTYEQYF
NA	NA	TRBV20-1	TRBJ1-1	11	TGCAGTGCCGGAGAGGGTACTGAAGCTTTCTTT	CSAGEGTEAFF
NA	NA	TRBV5-1	TRBJ1-1	12	TGCGCCAGCAGCTTGGTGGACAGTGAAGCTTTCTTT	CASSLVDSEAFF
NA	NA	TRBV18	TRBJ1-5	15	TGTGCCAGCTCAACGACAACAGCGGCTCATCAGCCCCAGCATTTT	CASSTTTAAHQPQHF
NA	NA	TRBV6-6	TRBJ2-1	12	TGTGCCAGCAGTTACCCAGCGGGTGAGCAGTTCTTC	CASSYPAGEQFF
NA	NA	TRBV19	TRBJ2-7	13	TGTGCCAGTAGTATAGGGCAGGACTACGAGCAGTACTTC	CASSIGQDYEQYF
NA	TRBD2	TRBV19	TRBJ2-3	15	TGTGCCAGTCAGAGACTAGCGGGGGGCACAGATACGCAGTATTTT	CASQRLAGGTDTQYF
NA	TRBD2	TRBV5-1	TRBJ2-3	20	TGCGCCAGCAGCTTGGCCGGAGTACTAGCGGGGGGAACAGACACAGATACGCAGTATTTT	CASSLAGVLAGGTDTDTQYF
once	TRBD2	TRBV2	TRBJ2-5	14	TGTGCCAGCAACAGCGGGGTTTACCAAGAGACCCAGTACTTC	CASNSGVYQETQYF
NA	TRBD2	TRBV19	TRBJ2-1	19	TGTGCCAGTAGTGGGGGACTAGCGGGGGGTTTTAGCTCCTACAATGAGCAGTTCTTC	CASSGGLAGGFSSYNEQFF
NA	NA	TRBV7-9	TRBJ1-1	14	TGTGCCAGCAGCCGGGGACACCAGAACACTGAAGCTTTCTTT	CASSRGHQNTEAFF
NA	NA	TRBV7-2	TRBJ1-1	13	TGTGCCAGCAGCTTTCCCCACAGGGCTGAAGCTTTCTTT	CASSFPHRAEAFF
NA	NA	TRBV11-2	TRBJ1-1	12	TGTGCCAGCACCCTAAGAGGGACTGAAGCTTTCTTT	CASTLRGTEAFF